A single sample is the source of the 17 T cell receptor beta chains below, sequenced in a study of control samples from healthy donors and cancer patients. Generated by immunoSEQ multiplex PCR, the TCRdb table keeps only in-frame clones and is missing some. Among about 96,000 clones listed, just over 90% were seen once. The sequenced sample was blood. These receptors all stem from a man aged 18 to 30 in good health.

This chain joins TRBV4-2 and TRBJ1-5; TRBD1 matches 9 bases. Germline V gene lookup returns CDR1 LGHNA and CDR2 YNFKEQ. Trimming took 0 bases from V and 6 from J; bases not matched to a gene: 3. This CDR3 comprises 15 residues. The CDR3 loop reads CASSQDPQGAQPQHF. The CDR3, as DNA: TGTGCCAGCAGCCAAGATCCACAGGGGGCTCAGCCCCAGCATTTT.

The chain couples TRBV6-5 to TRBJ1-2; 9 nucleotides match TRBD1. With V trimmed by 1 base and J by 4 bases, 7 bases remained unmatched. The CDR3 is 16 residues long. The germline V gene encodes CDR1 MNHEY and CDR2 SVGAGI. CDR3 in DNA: TGTGCCAGCAGTTACTTATCCGGGACAGGGTCCTATGGCTACACCTTC. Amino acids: CASSYLSGTGSYGYTF.

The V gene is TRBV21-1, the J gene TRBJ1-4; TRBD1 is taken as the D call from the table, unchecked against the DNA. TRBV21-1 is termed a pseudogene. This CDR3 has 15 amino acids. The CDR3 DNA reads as TGTGCCAGCAGCCCCGGGACAGGGGAGGGCGAAAAACTGTTTTTT. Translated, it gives CASSPGTGEGEKLFF.

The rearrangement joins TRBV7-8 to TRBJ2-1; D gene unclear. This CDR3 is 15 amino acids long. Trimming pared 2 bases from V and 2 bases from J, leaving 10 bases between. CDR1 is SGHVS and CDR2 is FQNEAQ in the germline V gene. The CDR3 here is CASSLRDAAYNEQFF. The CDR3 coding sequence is TGTGCCAGCAGCTTACGAGACGCTGCCTACAATGAGCAGTTCTTC.

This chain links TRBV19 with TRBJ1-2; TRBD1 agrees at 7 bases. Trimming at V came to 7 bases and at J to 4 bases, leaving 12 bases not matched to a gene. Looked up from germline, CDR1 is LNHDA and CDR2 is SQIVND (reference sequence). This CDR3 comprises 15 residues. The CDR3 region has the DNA TGTGCCAGTACCATAGTGGGGACAGCTAGCTATGGCTACACCTTC. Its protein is CASTIVGTASYGYTF.

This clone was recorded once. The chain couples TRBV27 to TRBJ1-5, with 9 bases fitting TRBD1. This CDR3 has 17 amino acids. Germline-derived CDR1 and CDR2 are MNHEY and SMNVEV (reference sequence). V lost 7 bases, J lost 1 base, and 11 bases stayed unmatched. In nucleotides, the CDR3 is TGTGCCAGCACCCACATCTGGGACAGGGTAAGCAATCAGCCCCAGCATTTT. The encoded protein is CASTHIWDRVSNQPQHF.

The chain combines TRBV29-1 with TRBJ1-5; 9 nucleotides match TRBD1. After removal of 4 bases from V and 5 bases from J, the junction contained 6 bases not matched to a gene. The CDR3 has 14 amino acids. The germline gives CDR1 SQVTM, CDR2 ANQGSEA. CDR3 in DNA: TGCAGCGTTGCGGGGGACAGGGACTATCAGCCCCAGCATTTT. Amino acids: CSVAGDRDYQPQHF. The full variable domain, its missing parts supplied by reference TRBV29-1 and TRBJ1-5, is SAVISQKPSRDICQRGTSLTIQCQVDSQVTMMFWYRQQPGQSLTLIATANQGSEATYESGFVIDKFPISRPNLTFSTLTVSNMSPEDSSIYLCSVAGDRDYQPQHFGDGTRLSIL.

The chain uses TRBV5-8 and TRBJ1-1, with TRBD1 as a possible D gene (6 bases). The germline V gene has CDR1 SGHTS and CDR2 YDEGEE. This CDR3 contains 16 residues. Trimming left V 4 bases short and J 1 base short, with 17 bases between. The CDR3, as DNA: TGTGCCAGCAGCCCCACGTCCGACAGGCCGAACACTGAAGCTTTCTTT. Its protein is CASSPTSDRPNTEAFF. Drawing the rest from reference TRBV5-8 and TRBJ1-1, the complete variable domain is EAGVTQSPTHLIKTRGQQATLRCSPISGHTSVYWYQQALGLGLQFLLWYDEGEERNRGNFPPRFSGRQFPNYSSELNVNALELEDSALYLCASSPTSDRPNTEAFFGQGTRLTVV.

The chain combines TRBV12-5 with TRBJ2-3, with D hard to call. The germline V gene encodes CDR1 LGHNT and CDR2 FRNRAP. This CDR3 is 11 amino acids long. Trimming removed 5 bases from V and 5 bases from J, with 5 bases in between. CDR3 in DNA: TGTGCTAGTGGTGCCCTAGATACGCAGTATTTT. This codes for CASGALDTQYF.

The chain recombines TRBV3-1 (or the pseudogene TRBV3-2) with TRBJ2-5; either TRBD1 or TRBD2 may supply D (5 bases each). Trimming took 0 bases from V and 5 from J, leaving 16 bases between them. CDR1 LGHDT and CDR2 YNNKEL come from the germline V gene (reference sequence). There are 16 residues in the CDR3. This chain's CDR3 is CASSQEQRLGVETQYF. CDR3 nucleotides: TGTGCCAGCAGCCAAGAGCAGCGGTTGGGGGTGGAGACCCAGTACTTC.

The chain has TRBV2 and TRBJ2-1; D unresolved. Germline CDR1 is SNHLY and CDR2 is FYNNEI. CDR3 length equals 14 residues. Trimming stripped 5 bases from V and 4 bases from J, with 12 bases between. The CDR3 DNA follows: TGTGCCAGCAGTACAAGAGATTCTTACAATGAGCAGTTCTTC. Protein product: CASSTRDSYNEQFF.

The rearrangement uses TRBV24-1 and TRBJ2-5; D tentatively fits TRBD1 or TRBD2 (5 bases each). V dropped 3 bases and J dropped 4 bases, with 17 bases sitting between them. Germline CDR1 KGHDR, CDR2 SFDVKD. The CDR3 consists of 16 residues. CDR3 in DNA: TGTGCCACCAGTGATGGCGCCCTCGCAGGGACAGAGACCCAGTACTTC. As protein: CATSDGALAGTETQYF.

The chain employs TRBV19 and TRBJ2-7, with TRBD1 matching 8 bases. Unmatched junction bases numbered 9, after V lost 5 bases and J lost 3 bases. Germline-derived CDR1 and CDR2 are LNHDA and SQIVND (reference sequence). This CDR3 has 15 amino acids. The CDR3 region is CASSVGQGRHYEQYF. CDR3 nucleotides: TGTGCCAGTAGTGTCGGACAGGGAAGGCACTACGAGCAGTACTTC.

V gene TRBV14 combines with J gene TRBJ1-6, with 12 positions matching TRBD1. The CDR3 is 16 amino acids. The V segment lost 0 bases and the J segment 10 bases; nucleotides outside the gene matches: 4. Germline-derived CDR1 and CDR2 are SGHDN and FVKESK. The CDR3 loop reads CASSQDPGQGASPLHF. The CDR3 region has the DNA TGTGCCAGCAGCCAAGATCCGGGACAGGGGGCCTCACCCCTCCACTTT.

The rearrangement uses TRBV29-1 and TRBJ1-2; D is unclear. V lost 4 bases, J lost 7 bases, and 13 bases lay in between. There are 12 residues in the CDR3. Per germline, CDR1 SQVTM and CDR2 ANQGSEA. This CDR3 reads CSVVEGSSGYTF. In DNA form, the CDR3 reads TGCAGCGTTGTTGAAGGGTCGTCTGGCTACACCTTC.

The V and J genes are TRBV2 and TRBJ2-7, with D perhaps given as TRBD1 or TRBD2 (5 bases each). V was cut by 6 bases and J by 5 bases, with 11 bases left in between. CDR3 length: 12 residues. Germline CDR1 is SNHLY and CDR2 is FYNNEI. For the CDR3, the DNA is TGTGCCAGCAGGGGGGAGAGGCACGAGCAGTACTTC. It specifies CASRGERHEQYF.

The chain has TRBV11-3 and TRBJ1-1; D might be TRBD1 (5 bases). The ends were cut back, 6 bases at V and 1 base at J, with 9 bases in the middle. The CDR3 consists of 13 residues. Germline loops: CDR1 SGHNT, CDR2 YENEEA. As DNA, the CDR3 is TGTGCCAGCAGTTATACAGGGAACACTGAAGCTTTCTTT. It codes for CASSYTGNTEAFF.